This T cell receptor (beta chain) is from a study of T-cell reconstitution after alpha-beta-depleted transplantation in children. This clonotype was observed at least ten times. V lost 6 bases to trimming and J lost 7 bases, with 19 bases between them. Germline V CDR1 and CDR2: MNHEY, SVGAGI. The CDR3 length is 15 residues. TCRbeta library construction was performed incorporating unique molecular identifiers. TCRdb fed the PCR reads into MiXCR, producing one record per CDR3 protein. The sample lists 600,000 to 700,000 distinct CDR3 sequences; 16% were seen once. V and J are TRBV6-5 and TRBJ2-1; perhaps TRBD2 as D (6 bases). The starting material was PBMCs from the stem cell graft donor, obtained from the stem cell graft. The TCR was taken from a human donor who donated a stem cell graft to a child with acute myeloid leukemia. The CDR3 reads CASRGGLTFSNEQFF. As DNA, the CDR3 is TGTGCCAGCAGGGGGGGACTTACCTTCTCGAATGAGCAGTTCTTC.